The clone carrying this T cell receptor beta chain has more than one count but fewer than ten. These data belong to a study of cytomegalovirus exposure and HLA in healthy donors. Study overall: Earlier findings included 117 million unique TCR beta sequences obtained from 180 million or so T cells.

Trimming cost V 3 bases and J 5 bases; bases outside gene matches: 6. The CDR3 has 14 amino acids. CDR1 is SEHNR, CDR2 FQNEAQ, per germline (reference sequence). With 60 Vbeta and 13 Jbeta primers, the PCR was carried out. Clones were sequenced by immunoSEQ multiplex PCR, and TCRdb holds only the in-frame ones, with some missing. The sample consists of around 140,000 clones, 65% to 80% of them appearing once. The chain recombines TRBV7-9 with TRBJ1-2; 7 bases match TRBD1. The TCR sequence derives from a man aged 25-40 years in good health and CMV-seronegative. Specimen: PBMCs. Written as DNA, the CDR3 is TGTGCCAGCAGCTTTAGGACAGGAGAGTATGGCTACACCTTC. This encodes CASSFRTGEYGYTF.